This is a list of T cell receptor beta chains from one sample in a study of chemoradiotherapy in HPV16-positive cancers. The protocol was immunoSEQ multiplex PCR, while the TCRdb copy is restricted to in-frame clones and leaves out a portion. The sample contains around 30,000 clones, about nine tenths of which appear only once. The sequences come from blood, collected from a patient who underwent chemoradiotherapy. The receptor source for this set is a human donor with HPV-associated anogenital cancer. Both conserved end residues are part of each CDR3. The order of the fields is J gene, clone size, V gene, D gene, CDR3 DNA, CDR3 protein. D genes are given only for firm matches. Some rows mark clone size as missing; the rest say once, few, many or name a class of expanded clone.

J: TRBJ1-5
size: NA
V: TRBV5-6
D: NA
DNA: TGTGCCAGCAGCTTGGCCTTGGGGGGAAATCAGCCCCAGCATTTT
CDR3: CASSLALGGNQPQHF

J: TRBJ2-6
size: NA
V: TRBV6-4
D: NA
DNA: TGTGCCAGCAGTGGCTCTGGGGCCAACGTCCTGACTTTC
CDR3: CASSGSGANVLTF

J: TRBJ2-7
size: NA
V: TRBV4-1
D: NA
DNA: TGCGCCAGCAGCCAAGATCGGGGCGGCTTGGCCTACGAGCAGTACTTC
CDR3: CASSQDRGGLAYEQYF

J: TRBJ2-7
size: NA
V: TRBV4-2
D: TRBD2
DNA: TGTGCCAGCAGCCAAGAGGGCGGGGGGGCCCCCTACGAGCAGTACTTC
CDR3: CASSQEGGGAPYEQYF

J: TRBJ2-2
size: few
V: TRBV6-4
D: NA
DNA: TGTGCCAGCAGCCCAAGAAGCACCGGGGAGCTGTTTTTT
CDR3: CASSPRSTGELFF

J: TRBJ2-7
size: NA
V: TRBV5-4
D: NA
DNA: TGTGCCAGCAGCCCCGGGACATGGAGCTCCTACGAGCAGTACTTC
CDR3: CASSPGTWSSYEQYF

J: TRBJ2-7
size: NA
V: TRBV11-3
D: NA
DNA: TGTGCCAGCAGCCCTGGTGCGGGCTATCACGAGCAGTACTTC
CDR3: CASSPGAGYHEQYF

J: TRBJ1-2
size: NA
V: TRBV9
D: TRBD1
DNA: TGTGCCAGCAGTTTGACAGGGGGAGTCTATGGCTACACCTTC
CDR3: CASSLTGGVYGYTF

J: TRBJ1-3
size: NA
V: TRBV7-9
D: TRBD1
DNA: TGTGCCAGCAGCTCCCGGACAGGGCGTTACACCATATATTTT
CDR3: CASSSRTGRYTIYF

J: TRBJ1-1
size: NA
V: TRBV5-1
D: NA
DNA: TGCGCCAGCAAACTAGGGGCGGGTACTGAAGCTTTCTTT
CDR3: CASKLGAGTEAFF

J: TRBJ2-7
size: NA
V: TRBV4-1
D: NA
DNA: TGCGCCAGCAGCCACGGGGGCCGGTCCTACGAGCAGTACTTC
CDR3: CASSHGGRSYEQYF

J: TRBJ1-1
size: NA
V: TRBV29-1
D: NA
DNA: TGCAGCGTTTCGACAGGATCGAACACTGAAGCTTTCTTT
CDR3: CSVSTGSNTEAFF

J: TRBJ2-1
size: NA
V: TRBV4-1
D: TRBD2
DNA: TGCGCCAGCAGCCAATATAGCGGGGGGCGGGGTAGCTCCTACAATGAGCAGTTCTTC
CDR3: CASSQYSGGRGSSYNEQFF

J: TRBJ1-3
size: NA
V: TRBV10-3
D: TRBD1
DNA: TGTGCCATCAGTGAGTCGGGGGACAGGGGGCTGAACACCATATATTTT
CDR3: CAISESGDRGLNTIYF

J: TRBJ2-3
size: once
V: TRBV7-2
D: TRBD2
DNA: TGTGCCAGCAGCTACACTAGCGGGGTCGGCGATACGCAGTATTTT
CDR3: CASSYTSGVGDTQYF

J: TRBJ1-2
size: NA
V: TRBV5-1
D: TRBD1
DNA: TGCGCCAGCAGCTTGGTCGCAGGGGGAACCTTACCTAACTATGGCTACACCTTC
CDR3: CASSLVAGGTLPNYGYTF

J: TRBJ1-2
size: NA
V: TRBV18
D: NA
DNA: TGTGCCAGCTCACTCCGGCCGGGTTTTGAGGGTGGTTACACCTTC
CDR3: CASSLRPGFEGGYTF

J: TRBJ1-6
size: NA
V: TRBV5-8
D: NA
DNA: TGTGCCAGCAGCCTCCGTGTTCTTTCACCCCTCCACTTT
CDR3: CASSLRVLSPLHF

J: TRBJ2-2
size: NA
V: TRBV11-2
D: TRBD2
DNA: TGTGCCAGCAGCATGGGACTAGCGGGGATCTCCGGGGAGCTGTTTTTT
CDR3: CASSMGLAGISGELFF

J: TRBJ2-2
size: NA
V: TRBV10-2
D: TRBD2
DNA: TGCGCCACCTATAACCTAGCGGGGGGGGCCGGGGAGCTGTTTTTT
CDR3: CATYNLAGGAGELFF

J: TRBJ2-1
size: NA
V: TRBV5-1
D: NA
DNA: TGCGCCAGCAGCGAGGTGGACACCTACGATTCTTACAATGAGCAGTTCTTC
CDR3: CASSEVDTYDSYNEQFF

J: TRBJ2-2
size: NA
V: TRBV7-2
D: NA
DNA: TGTGCCAGCAGCTTAGTCGGACAGTACGACGGGGAGCTGTTTTTT
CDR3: CASSLVGQYDGELFF

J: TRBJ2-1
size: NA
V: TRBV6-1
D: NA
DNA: TGTGCCAGCAGTGAAAACCTCTGGGCTAGGGCTCCGTATTGGCAGTTCTTC
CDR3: CASSENLWARAPYWQFF

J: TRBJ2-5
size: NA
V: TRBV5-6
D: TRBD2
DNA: TGTGCCAGCAGCTTTTATGGTAGCGGGGGGGCCGACGAGACCCAGTACTTC
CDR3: CASSFYGSGGADETQYF

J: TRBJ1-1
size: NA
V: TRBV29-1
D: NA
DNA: TGCAGCGTAGTAAAAGGTGAAGCTTTCTTT
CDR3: CSVVKGEAFF

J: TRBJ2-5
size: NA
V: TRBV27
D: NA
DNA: TGTGCCAGCAGTTTAGGGAGGTTGGGAGAGACCCAGTACTTC
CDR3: CASSLGRLGETQYF

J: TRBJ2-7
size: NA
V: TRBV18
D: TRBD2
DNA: TGTGCCAGCTCACCAGGTAGCGGGGCGGCCTACGAGCAGTACTTC
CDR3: CASSPGSGAAYEQYF

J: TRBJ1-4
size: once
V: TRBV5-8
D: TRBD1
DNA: TGTGCCAGCAGAAATAGACAGGGCGGGAATGAAAAACTGTTTTTT
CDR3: CASRNRQGGNEKLFF

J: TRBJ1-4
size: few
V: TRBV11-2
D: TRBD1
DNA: TGTGCCAGCAGCTCCCGACAGGGACGGGCAACTAATGAAAAACTGTTTTTT
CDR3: CASSSRQGRATNEKLFF

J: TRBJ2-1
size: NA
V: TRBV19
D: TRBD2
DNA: TGTGCCAGTAGTATAACGGGGGGAGCAACAAATGAGCAGTTCTTC
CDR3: CASSITGGATNEQFF

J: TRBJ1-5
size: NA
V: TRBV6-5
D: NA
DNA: TGTGCCAGCAGTTACGGAGCAGGGTCTCCGCCCCAGCATTTT
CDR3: CASSYGAGSPPQHF

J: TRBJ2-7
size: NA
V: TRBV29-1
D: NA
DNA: TGCAGCGTGGAAGCCGATGGCTCAGGGGAGTACTTC
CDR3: CSVEADGSGEYF

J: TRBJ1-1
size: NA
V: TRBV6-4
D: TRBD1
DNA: TGTGCCAGCAGTTCGCAACTAGGGACAGGGTGGACTGAAGCTTTCTTT
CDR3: CASSSQLGTGWTEAFF

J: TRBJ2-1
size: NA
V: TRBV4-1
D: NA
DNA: TGCGCCAGCAGTTCAGGGGACAATGAGCAGTTCTTC
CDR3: CASSSGDNEQFF

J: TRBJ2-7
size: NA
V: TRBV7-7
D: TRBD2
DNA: TGTGCTAGCACCTCTCCCGGGGGAGGGAGATCGCAGAAAACTTACGAGCAGTACTTC
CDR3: CASTSPGGGRSQKTYEQYF

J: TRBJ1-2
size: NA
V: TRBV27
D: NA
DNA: TGTGCCAGCAGTTTAGCCGGTAACTATGGCTACACCTTC
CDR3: CASSLAGNYGYTF

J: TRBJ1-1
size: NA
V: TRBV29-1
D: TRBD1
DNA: TGCAGCGTTGTCAAGGGGGCGGGTATGTATCAGAACACTGAAGCTTTCTTT
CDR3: CSVVKGAGMYQNTEAFF

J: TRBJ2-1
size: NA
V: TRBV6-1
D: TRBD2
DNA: TGTGCCAGCAACCGCGGGGGGGCCCACAATGAGCAGTTCTTC
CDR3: CASNRGGAHNEQFF